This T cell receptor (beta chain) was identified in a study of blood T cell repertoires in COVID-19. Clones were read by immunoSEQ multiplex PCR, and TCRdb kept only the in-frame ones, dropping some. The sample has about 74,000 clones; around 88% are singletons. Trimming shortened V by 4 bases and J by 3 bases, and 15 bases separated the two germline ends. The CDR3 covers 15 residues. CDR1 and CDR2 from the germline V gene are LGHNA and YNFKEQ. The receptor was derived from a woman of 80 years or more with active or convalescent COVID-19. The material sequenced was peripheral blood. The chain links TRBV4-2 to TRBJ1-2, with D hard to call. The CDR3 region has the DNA TGTGCCAGCAGCCCTTCTGGGCCTGGGCACTATGGCTACACCTTC. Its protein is CASSPSGPGHYGYTF.